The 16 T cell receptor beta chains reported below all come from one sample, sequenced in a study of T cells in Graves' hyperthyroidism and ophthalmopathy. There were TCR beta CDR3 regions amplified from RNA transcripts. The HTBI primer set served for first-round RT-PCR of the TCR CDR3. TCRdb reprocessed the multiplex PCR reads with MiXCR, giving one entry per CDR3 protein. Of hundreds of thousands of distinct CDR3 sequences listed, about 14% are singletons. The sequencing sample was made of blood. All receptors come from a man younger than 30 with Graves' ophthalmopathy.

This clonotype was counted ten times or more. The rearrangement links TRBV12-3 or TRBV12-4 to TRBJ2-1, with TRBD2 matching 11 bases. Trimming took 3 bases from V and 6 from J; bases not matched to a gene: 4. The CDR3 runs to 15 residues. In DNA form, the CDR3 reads TGTGCCAGCAGTTTTCGAACTAGCGGGAGCAATGAGCAGTTCTTC. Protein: CASSFRTSGSNEQFF.

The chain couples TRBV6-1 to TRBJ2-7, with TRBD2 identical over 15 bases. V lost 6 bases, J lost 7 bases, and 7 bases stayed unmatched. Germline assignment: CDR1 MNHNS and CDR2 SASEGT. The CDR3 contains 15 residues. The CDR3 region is CASSIGTSGGFEQYF. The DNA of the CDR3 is TGTGCCAGCAGCATCGGGACTAGCGGGGGGTTTGAGCAGTACTTC.

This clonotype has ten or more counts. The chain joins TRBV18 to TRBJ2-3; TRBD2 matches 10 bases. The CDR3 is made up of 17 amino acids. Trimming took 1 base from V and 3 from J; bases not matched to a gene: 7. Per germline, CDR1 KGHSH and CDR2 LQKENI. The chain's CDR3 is CASSPQSGRAGTDTQYF. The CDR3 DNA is TGTGCCAGCTCACCACAAAGCGGGAGGGCCGGGACAGATACGCAGTATTTT.

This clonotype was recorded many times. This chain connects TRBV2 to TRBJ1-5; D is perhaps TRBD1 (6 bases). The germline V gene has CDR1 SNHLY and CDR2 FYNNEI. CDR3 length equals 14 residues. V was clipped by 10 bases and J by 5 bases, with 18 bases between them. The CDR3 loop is CAIQYEPGDQPQHF. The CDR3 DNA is TGTGCCATCCAATACGAGCCAGGGGATCAGCCCCAGCATTTT.

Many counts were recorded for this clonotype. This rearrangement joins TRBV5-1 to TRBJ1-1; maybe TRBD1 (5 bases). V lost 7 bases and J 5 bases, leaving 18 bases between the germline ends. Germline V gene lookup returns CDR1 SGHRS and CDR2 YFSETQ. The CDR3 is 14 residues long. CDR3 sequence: CASSNAGGGTEAFF. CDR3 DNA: TGCGCCAGCTCTAACGCGGGGGGAGGGACTGAAGCTTTCTTT.

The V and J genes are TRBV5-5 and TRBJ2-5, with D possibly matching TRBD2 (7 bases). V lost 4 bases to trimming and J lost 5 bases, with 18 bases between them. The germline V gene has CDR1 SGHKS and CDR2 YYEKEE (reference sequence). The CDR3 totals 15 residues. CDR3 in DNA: TGTGCCAGCAGCGGATGGGGGGGGCGTGGGGAGACCCAGTACTTC. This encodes CASSGWGGRGETQYF. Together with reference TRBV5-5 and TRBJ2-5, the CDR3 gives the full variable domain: DAGVTQSPTHLIKTRGQQVTLRCSPISGHKSVSWYQQVLGQGPQFIFQYYEKEERGRGNFPDRFSARQFPNYSSELNVNALLLGDSALYLCASSGWGGRGETQYFGPGTRLLVL.

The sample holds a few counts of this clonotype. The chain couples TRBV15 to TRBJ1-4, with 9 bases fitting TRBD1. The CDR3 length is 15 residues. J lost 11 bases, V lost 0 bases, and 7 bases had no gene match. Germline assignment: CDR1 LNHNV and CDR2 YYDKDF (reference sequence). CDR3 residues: CATSRDRTGERKLFF. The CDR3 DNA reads TGTGCCACCAGCAGAGATAGGACAGGGGAACGTAAACTGTTTTTT.

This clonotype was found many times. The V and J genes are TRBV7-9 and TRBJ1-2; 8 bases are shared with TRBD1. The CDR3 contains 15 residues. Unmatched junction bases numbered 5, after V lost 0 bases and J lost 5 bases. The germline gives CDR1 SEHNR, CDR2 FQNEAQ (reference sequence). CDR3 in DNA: TGTGCCAGCAGCTTAGCTGGGACAGGACTTTATGGCTACACCTTC. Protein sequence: CASSLAGTGLYGYTF. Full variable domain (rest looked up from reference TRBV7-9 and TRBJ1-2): DTGVSQNPRHKITKRGQNVTFRCDPISEHNRLYWYRQTLGQGPEFLTYFQNEAQLEKSRLLSDRFSAERPKGSFSTLEIQRTEQGDSAMYLCASSLAGTGLYGYTFGSGTRLTVV.

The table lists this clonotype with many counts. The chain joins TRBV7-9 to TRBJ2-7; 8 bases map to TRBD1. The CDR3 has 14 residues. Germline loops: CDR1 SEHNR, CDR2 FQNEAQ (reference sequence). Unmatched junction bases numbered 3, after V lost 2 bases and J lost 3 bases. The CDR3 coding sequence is TGTGCCAGCAGCTTATCCGGACAGGGCTACGAGCAGTACTTC. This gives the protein CASSLSGQGYEQYF.

CDR3 nucleotides: TGTGCCACCAGTCCCCGGGGGGGGGATCAGCCCCAGCATTTT. It is translated as CATSPRGGDQPQHF. The V and J genes are TRBV24-1 and TRBJ1-5; TRBD1 is a possible D gene (5 bases). The CDR3 is made up of 14 amino acids. V was pared by 6 bases and J by 5 bases, with 13 bases between. Germline values: CDR1 KGHDR, CDR2 SFDVKD.

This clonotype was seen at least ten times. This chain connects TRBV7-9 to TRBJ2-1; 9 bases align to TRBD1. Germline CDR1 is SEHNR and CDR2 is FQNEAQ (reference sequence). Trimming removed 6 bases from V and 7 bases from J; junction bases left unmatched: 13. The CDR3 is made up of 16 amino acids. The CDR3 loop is CASRPRPGQGINEQFF. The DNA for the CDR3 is TGTGCCAGCAGACCACGGCCGGGACAGGGTATAAATGAGCAGTTCTTC. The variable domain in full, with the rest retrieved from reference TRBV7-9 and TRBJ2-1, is DTGVSQNPRHKITKRGQNVTFRCDPISEHNRLYWYRQTLGQGPEFLTYFQNEAQLEKSRLLSDRFSAERPKGSFSTLEIQRTEQGDSAMYLCASRPRPGQGINEQFFGPGTRLTVL.

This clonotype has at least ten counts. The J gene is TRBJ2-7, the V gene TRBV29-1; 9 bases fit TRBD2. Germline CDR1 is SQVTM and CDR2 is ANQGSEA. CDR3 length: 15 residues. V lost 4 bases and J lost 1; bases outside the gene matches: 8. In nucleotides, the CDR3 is TGCAGCGTTGGGGGGACTAGCAAGGCGTCCTACGAGCAGTACTTC. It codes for CSVGGTSKASYEQYF.

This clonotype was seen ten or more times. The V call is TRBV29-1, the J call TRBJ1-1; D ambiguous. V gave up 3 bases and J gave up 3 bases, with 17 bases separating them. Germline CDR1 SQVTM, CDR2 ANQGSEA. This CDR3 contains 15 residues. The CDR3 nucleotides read TGCAGCGTTGACGGGATGGAGGGAAGGGACACTGAAGCTTTCTTT. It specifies CSVDGMEGRDTEAFF.

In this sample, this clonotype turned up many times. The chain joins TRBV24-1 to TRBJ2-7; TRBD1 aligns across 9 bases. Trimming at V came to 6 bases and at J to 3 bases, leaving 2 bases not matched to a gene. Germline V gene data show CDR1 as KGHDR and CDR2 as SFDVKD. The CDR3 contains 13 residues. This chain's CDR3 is CATSPGQGYEQYF. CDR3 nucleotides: TGTGCCACCAGTCCGGGACAGGGCTACGAGCAGTACTTC.

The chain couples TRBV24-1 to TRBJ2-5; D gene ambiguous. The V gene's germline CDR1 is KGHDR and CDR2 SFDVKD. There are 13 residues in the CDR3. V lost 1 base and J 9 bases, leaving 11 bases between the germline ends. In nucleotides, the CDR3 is TGTGCCACCAGTGATTTTCGGGTTTCGGCCCAGTACTTC. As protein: CATSDFRVSAQYF.

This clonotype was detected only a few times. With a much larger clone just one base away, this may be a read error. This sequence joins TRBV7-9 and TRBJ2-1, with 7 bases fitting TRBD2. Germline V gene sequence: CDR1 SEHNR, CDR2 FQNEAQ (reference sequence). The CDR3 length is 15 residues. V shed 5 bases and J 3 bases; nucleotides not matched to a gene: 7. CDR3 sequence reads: CASSPQRGLYNEQFF. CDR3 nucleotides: TGTGCCAGCAGCCCTCAGCGGGGCCTCTACAATGAGCAGTTCTTC.